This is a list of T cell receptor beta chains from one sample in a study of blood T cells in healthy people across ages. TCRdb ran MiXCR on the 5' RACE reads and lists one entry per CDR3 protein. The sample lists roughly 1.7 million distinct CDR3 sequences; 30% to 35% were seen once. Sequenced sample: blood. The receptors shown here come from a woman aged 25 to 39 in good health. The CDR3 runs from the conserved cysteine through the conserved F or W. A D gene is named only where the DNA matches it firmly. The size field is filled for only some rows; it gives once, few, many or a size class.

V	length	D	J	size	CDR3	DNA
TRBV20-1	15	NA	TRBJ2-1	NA	CSATRQPLESNEQFF	TGCAGTGCAACCCGGCAACCTCTAGAGAGCAATGAGCAGTTCTTC
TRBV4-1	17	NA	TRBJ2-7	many	CASSLLLFDYPSYEQYF	TGCGCCAGCAGCCTACTACTCTTTGACTACCCCTCCTACGAGCAGTACTTC
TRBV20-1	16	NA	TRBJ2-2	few	CSAQKIRGGFTGELFF	TGCAGTGCCCAAAAGATAAGGGGGGGGTTTACCGGGGAGCTGTTTTTT
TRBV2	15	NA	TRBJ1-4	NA	CASSVRGGTNEKLFF	TGTGCCAGCAGTGTAAGGGGAGGAACTAATGAAAAACTGTTTTTT
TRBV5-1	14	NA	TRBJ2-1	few	CASSLGQASNEQFF	TGCGCCAGCAGCTTGGGTCAGGCGAGCAATGAGCAGTTCTTC
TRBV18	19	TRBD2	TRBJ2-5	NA	CASSPRLAGVGGDQETQYF	TGTGCCAGCTCACCACGACTAGCGGGAGTAGGGGGGGATCAAGAGACCCAGTACTTC
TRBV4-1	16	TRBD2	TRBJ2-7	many	CASSQDGEGSAYEQYF	TGCGCCAGCAGCCAAGATGGGGAGGGGAGCGCCTACGAGCAGTACTTC
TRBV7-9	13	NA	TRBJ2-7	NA	CANSPQSTYEQYF	TGTGCCAACAGCCCACAATCTACCTACGAGCAGTACTTC
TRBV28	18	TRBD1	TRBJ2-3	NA	CASSSTMTGGENSDTQYF	TGTGCCAGCAGTTCCACGATGACAGGGGGCGAGAATTCAGATACGCAGTATTTT
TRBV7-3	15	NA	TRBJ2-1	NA	CASSSPGTGHNEQFF	TGTGCCAGCAGCTCTCCCGGGACTGGCCACAATGAGCAGTTCTTC
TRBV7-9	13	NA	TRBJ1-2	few	CASSPVGPYGYTF	TGTGCCAGCAGCCCGGTTGGGCCTTATGGCTACACCTTC
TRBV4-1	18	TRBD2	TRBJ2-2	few	CASSLLASGGRNTGELFF	TGCGCCAGCAGCCTCCTGGCTAGCGGGGGTAGGAACACCGGGGAGCTGTTTTTT
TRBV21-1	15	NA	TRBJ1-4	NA	CASRIWGPTNEKLFF	TGTGCCAGCAGAATATGGGGGCCAACTAATGAAAAACTGTTTTTT
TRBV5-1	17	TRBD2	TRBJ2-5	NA	CASSLAGAGDFQETQYF	TGCGCCAGCAGCTTGGCCGGAGCGGGGGACTTCCAAGAGACCCAGTACTTC
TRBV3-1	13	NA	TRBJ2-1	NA	CASTLTGPNEQFF	TGTGCCAGCACCCTCACAGGGCCCAATGAGCAGTTCTTC
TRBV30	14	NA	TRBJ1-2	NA	CAWSVGAPNYGYTF	TGTGCCTGGAGTGTTGGGGCTCCAAACTATGGCTACACCTTC
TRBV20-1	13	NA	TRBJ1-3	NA	CSAAGHSGNTIYF	TGCAGTGCTGCTGGACACTCTGGAAACACCATATATTTT
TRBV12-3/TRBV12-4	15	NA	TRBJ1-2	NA	CASSFRGVVGNGYTF	TGTGCCAGCAGTTTCCGGGGGGTTGTAGGGAATGGCTACACCTTC
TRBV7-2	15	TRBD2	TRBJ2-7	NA	CASSMTSGSAFEQYF	TGTGCCAGCAGTATGACTAGCGGGAGTGCTTTCGAGCAGTACTTC
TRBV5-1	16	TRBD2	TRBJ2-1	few	CASSLDGGSAHNEQFF	TGCGCCAGCAGCTTGGACGGCGGGAGTGCCCACAATGAGCAGTTCTTC
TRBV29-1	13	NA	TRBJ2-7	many	CSVAAGGKHEQYF	TGCAGCGTTGCTGCCGGGGGTAAACACGAGCAGTACTTC
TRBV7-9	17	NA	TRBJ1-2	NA	CASSQGLAGGAYYGYTF	TGCGCCAGCAGCCAAGGACTAGCGGGGGGCGCTTACTATGGCTACACCTTC
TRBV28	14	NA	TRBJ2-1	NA	CATSPGGHHNEQFF	TGTGCCACCAGCCCGGGGGGCCACCACAATGAGCAGTTCTTC
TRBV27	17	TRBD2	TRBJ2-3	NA	CASSFAGTSAYTDTQYF	TGTGCCAGCAGTTTTGCCGGGACTAGCGCGTACACAGATACGCAGTATTTT
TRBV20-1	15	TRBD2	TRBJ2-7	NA	CSARGTSGTNYEQYF	TGCAGTGCTAGGGGGACTAGCGGGACGAACTACGAGCAGTACTTC
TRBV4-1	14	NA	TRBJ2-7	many	CASSQVGDSYEQYF	TGCGCCAGCAGCCAAGTCGGTGACAGCTACGAGCAGTACTTC
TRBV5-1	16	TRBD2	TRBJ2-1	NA	CASSLVGSGLYNEQFF	TGCGCCAGCAGCTTGGTAGGTAGCGGGCTCTACAATGAGCAGTTCTTC
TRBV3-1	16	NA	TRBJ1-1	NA	CASSQLPWTGYTEAFF	TGTGCCAGCAGCCAACTTCCTTGGACGGGTTACACTGAAGCTTTCTTT
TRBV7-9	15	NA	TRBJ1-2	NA	CASSLFGSARDGYTF	TGTGCCAGCAGCTTATTTGGTTCGGCCAGGGACGGCTACACCTTC
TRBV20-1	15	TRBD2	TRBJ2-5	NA	CSAIFSGPLQETQYF	TGCAGTGCTATCTTTAGCGGGCCGCTCCAAGAGACCCAGTACTTC
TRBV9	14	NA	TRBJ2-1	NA	CASGFSGGDNEQFF	TGTGCCAGCGGTTTTTCCGGCGGTGACAATGAGCAGTTCTTC
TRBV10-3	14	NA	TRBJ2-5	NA	CAISESNRRETQYF	TGTGCCATCAGTGAGTCGAATAGAAGAGAGACCCAGTACTTC
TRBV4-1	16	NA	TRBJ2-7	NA	CASSQAQGGSRHEQYF	TGCGCCAGCAGCCAAGCACAGGGAGGGAGTAGGCACGAGCAGTACTTC
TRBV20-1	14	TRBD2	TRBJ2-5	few	CSAQLAGVQETQYF	TGCAGTGCTCAACTAGCGGGGGTTCAAGAGACCCAGTACTTC
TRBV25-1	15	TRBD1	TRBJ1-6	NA	CASSDFQGAGSPLHF	TGTGCCAGCAGTGATTTTCAGGGGGCCGGGTCACCCCTCCACTTT
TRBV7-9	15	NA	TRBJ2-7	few	CASSARTAQFYEQYF	TGTGCCAGCAGCGCTAGGACAGCGCAATTCTACGAGCAGTACTTC
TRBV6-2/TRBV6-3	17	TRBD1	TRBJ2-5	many	CASSYYRPGQGAVTQYF	TGTGCCAGCAGTTACTATCGTCCGGGACAGGGGGCCGTGACCCAGTACTTC
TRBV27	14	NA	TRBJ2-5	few	CASRRTGNQETQYF	TGTGCCAGCAGAAGGACGGGGAACCAAGAGACCCAGTACTTC
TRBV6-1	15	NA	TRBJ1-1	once	CASSDAFGIESEAFF	TGTGCCAGCAGTGACGCGTTTGGAATAGAGAGTGAAGCTTTCTTT
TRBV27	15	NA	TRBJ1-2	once	CASGRVHPPGDGYTF	TGTGCCAGCGGTAGGGTGCACCCGCCCGGAGATGGCTACACCTTC
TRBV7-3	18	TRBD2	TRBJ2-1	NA	CASSLPSSGLAGANEQFF	TGTGCCAGCAGCTTACCGTCCTCGGGACTAGCGGGGGCCAATGAGCAGTTCTTC
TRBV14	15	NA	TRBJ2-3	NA	CASSQAVRYTDTQYF	TGTGCCAGCAGCCAAGCCGTGCGGTACACAGATACGCAGTATTTT
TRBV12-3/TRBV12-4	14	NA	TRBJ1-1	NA	CASSKQGKNTEAFF	TGTGCCAGCAGTAAACAGGGAAAGAACACTGAAGCTTTCTTT
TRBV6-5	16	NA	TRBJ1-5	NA	CASSRSGRPSNQPQHF	TGTGCCAGCAGTCGCTCGGGACGACCAAGCAATCAGCCCCAGCATTTT
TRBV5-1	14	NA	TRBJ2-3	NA	CASAGRPPPDTQYF	TGCGCCAGCGCGGGGCGTCCCCCCCCAGATACGCAGTATTTT
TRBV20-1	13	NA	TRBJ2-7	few	CSAGDTGAYEQYF	TGCAGTGCTGGGGACACAGGCGCCTACGAGCAGTACTTC
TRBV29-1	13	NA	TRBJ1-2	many	CSVGARAPPGYTF	TGCAGCGTAGGCGCCCGGGCCCCTCCTGGCTACACCTTC
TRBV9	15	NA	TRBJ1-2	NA	CASSVSPGQGYGYTF	TGTGCCAGCAGCGTATCTCCGGGGCAGGGATATGGCTACACCTTC
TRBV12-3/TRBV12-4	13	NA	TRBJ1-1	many	CASSFGQNTEAFF	TGTGCCAGCAGTTTCGGACAGAACACTGAAGCTTTCTTT
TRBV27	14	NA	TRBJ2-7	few	CASSLGGEYDEQYF	TGTGCCAGCAGTTTAGGAGGGGAATACGACGAGCAGTACTTC